Listed below are T cell receptor beta chains from one sample, sequenced in a study of OX40 agonist ivuxolimab in advanced cancers. Here immunoSEQ multiplex PCR was the method, and the copy in TCRdb shows in-frame clones only, minus some. The top ten clones hold around 30% of a sample with 60,000 or so clones, about four fifths of them seen once. Sequenced here: CD4+ or CD8+ T cells sorted from blood, sampled in a trial of the OX40 agonist ivuxolimab. The source is an adult with an advanced solid tumor such as melanoma, head and neck, liver or kidney cancer. Both conserved end residues are part of each CDR3. The D gene is left open where the match is weak. Clone size is shown for a subset of rows, as once, few, many or a class of expanded clone.

D gene: TRBD1
V gene: TRBV6-5
clone size: .
J gene: TRBJ1-5
CDR3 DNA: TGTGCCAGCAGTTACTCCCGGACAGGATCCAATCAGCCCCAGCATTTT
CDR3 protein: CASSYSRTGSNQPQHF

D gene: TRBD1
V gene: TRBV5-8
clone size: .
J gene: TRBJ1-2
CDR3 DNA: TGTGCCAGCACCCGCAACAGGGGCGCCTATGGCTACACCTTC
CDR3 protein: CASTRNRGAYGYTF

D gene: .
V gene: TRBV30
clone size: .
J gene: TRBJ1-6
CDR3 DNA: TGTGCCGGAGGTATAGGGATGGATTCACCCCTCCACTTT
CDR3 protein: CAGGIGMDSPLHF

D gene: .
V gene: TRBV10-3
clone size: .
J gene: TRBJ1-1
CDR3 DNA: TGTGCCATCAGTGAGTCGGTGGTGAACACTGAAGCTTTCTTT
CDR3 protein: CAISESVVNTEAFF

D gene: .
V gene: TRBV7-9
clone size: .
J gene: TRBJ2-7
CDR3 DNA: TGTGCCAGCAGCCCATCACCGACTGCAGTTGAGCAGTACTTC
CDR3 protein: CASSPSPTAVEQYF

D gene: TRBD2
V gene: TRBV7-2
clone size: once
J gene: TRBJ2-1
CDR3 DNA: TGTGCCAGCACCTCCGTCCCTAGCGGGGGGGCGGGAGACAATGAGCAGTTCTTC
CDR3 protein: CASTSVPSGGAGDNEQFF

D gene: .
V gene: TRBV5-1
clone size: .
J gene: TRBJ1-1
CDR3 DNA: TGCGCCAGCAGCTTGCTCATTGACACTGAAGCTTTCTTT
CDR3 protein: CASSLLIDTEAFF

D gene: .
V gene: TRBV10-3
clone size: .
J gene: TRBJ2-2
CDR3 DNA: TGTGCCATCAGTGATTCGACAGCGAACACCGGGGAGCTGTTTTTT
CDR3 protein: CAISDSTANTGELFF

D gene: .
V gene: TRBV6-6
clone size: .
J gene: TRBJ1-2
CDR3 DNA: TGTGCCAGCAGTTACAGGGAAGACTATGGCTACACCTTC
CDR3 protein: CASSYREDYGYTF

D gene: TRBD1
V gene: TRBV19
clone size: .
J gene: TRBJ1-1
CDR3 DNA: TGTGCCAGTAGTCGACAGGGGGCAGGAGGTACTGAAGCTTTCTTT
CDR3 protein: CASSRQGAGGTEAFF

D gene: .
V gene: TRBV5-5
clone size: .
J gene: TRBJ2-7
CDR3 DNA: TGTGCCAGCAGCTTGAACAGCCAGAACGAGCAGTACTTC
CDR3 protein: CASSLNSQNEQYF

D gene: TRBD1
V gene: TRBV2
clone size: .
J gene: TRBJ1-2
CDR3 DNA: TGTGCCAGCAGGCGGACAGGGGAGGTTGGCTACACCTTC
CDR3 protein: CASRRTGEVGYTF

D gene: .
V gene: TRBV28
clone size: .
J gene: TRBJ1-5
CDR3 DNA: TGTGCCAGCGGGAGGGTCTGGGGGGATAGCAATCAGCCCCAGCATTTT
CDR3 protein: CASGRVWGDSNQPQHF